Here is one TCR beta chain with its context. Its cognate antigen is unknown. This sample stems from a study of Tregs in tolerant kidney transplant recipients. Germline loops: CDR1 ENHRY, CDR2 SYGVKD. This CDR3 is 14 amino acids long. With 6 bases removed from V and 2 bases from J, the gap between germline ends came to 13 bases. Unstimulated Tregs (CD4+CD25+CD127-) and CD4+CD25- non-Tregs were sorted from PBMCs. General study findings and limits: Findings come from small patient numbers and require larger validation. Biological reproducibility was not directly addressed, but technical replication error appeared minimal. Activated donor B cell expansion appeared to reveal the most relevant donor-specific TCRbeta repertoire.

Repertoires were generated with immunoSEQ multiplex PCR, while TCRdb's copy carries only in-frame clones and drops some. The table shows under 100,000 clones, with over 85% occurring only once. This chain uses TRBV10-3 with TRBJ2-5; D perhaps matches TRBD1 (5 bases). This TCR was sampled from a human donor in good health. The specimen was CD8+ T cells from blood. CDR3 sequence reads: CAIRLGATQETQYF. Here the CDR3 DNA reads TGTGCCATCAGGCTTGGGGCTACTCAAGAGACCCAGTACTTC.